This entry lists 25 T cell receptor beta chains sequenced from one sample in a study of blood T cell repertoires in COVID-19. Libraries were prepared by immunoSEQ multiplex PCR; TCRdb keeps only in-frame clonotypes and omits some of them. The table lists about 68,000 clones, roughly 86% of them singletons. The sample taken for sequencing was peripheral blood. All receptors derive from a man aged 45-60 years with acute or convalescent COVID-19.

The V and J genes are TRBV7-2 and TRBJ1-2; D remains ambiguous. This CDR3 region has 15 residues. V lost 3 bases to trimming and J lost 4 bases, with 15 bases between them. From germline, CDR1 is SGHTA and CDR2 FQGNSA. Written as DNA, the CDR3 is TGTGCCAGCAGCTTCCGGAGACTCCGGGGCTATGGCTACACCTTC. It translates to CASSFRRLRGYGYTF.

The V gene is TRBV12-3 or TRBV12-4, the J gene TRBJ2-1; 7 nucleotides match TRBD1. The V and J ends lost 4 bases and 7 bases, in that order; junction bases with no gene match: 4. There are 13 residues in the CDR3. The CDR3 reads CASSSGQLNEQFF. The CDR3, as DNA: TGTGCCAGCAGTTCGGGACAGCTGAATGAGCAGTTCTTC.

This sequence joins TRBV7-9 and TRBJ1-6, with D tentatively TRBD1 (6 bases). This CDR3 has 14 residues. The ends were cut back, 6 bases at V and 5 bases at J, with 11 bases in the middle. Germline values: CDR1 SEHNR, CDR2 FQNEAQ (reference sequence). CDR3 protein: CASRLRGNNSPLHF. The CDR3 nucleotides are TGTGCCAGCAGACTCAGGGGCAATAATTCACCCCTCCACTTT.

The CDR3 region is CASRTPGQDSDGYTF. Written as DNA, the CDR3 is TGTGCCAGCAGGACCCCGGGACAAGACAGCGATGGCTACACCTTC. This chain uses TRBV6-5 with TRBJ1-2; a possible D gene is TRBD1 (6 bases). The germline V gene encodes CDR1 MNHEY and CDR2 SVGAGI. V lost 6 bases to trimming and J lost 6 bases, with 20 bases between them. This CDR3 has 15 amino acids.

The chain combines TRBV14 with TRBJ2-5; D not certain. Germline V gene lookup returns CDR1 SGHDN and CDR2 FVKESK. This CDR3 comprises 13 residues. V shed 2 bases and J shed 1 base, with 5 bases lying between them. Here the CDR3 DNA reads TGTGCCAGCAGCCAATTGGCCCAAGAGACCCAGTACTTC. The encoded protein is CASSQLAQETQYF.

The rearrangement joins TRBV6-5 to TRBJ2-1, with 9 bases aligning to TRBD1. Per the germline V gene, CDR1 is MNHEY and CDR2 is SVGAGI. CDR3 size: 13 residues. After removal of 6 bases from V and 7 bases from J, the junction contained 4 bases not matched to a gene. CDR3 in amino acids: CASSLGTGNEQFF. In DNA, the CDR3 is TGTGCCAGCAGCCTCGGGACAGGGAATGAGCAGTTCTTC.

The chain employs TRBV23-1 and TRBJ1-2; 7 nucleotides agree with TRBD1. TRBV23-1 is an ORF for which the function is uncertain. The CDR3 has 17 amino acids. V was pared by 11 bases and J by 2 bases, with 20 bases of the junction left unmatched. CDR3 loop: CAPPRPRQGSVNYGYTF. DNA for the CDR3: TGCGCCCCCCCCCGACCGCGACAGGGATCCGTGAACTATGGCTACACCTTC.

This chain connects TRBV3-1 (or the pseudogene TRBV3-2) to TRBJ2-4; 11 positions agree with TRBD1. Germline-derived CDR1 and CDR2 are LGHDT and YNNKEL (reference sequence). V shed 4 bases, J shed 7 bases, and the junction held 3 bases outside the gene matches. The CDR3 extends over 14 amino acids. In DNA form, the CDR3 reads TGTGCCAGCAGCCTCGGGACAGGGGGTAACATTCAGTACTTC. Its protein product is CASSLGTGGNIQYF.

The chain combines TRBV19 with TRBJ2-3; TRBD1 is a possible D gene (6 bases). The germline V gene has CDR1 LNHDA and CDR2 SQIVND (reference sequence). The CDR3 totals 13 residues. Trimming took 4 bases from V and 4 from J, leaving 9 bases between them. CDR3 sequence (DNA): TGTGCCAGTAGTAGACAGGCCGCAGATACGCAGTATTTT. It specifies CASSRQAADTQYF.

The chain carries TRBV6-6 and TRBJ2-3, with 10 bases that match TRBD2. With 7 bases clipped from V and 5 bases from J, the junction kept 6 bases outside the gene matches. This CDR3 has 14 residues. Germline V gene data show CDR1 as MNHNY and CDR2 as SVGAGI (reference sequence). CDR3 loop: CASKKRGGVDTQYF. The CDR3, as DNA: TGTGCCAGCAAAAAGCGGGGGGGTGTAGATACGCAGTATTTT.

CDR3 protein: CASSARLVSQYF. CDR3 DNA: TGTGCCAGCAGCGCCCGACTAGTGTCCCAGTACTTC. The chain joins TRBV7-9 to TRBJ2-5, with D perhaps matching TRBD2 (6 bases). The CDR3 is 12 residues long. Trimming cost V 5 bases and J 9 bases, with 13 bases left between them. Germline CDR1 is SEHNR and CDR2 is FQNEAQ (reference sequence).

The chain carries TRBV20-1 and TRBJ2-5; D may be TRBD2 (6 bases). CDR3 length equals 12 residues. CDR1 DFQATT and CDR2 SNEGSKA come from the germline V gene (reference sequence). The V end was cut by 3 bases, the J end by 3 bases, with 8 bases between. The CDR3 spells CSASRTKETQYF. CDR3 DNA sequence: TGCAGTGCTAGTAGGACTAAAGAGACCCAGTACTTC.

This clone was found a few times. This chain connects TRBV15 to TRBJ2-1, with 12 nucleotides matching TRBD1. CDR1 is LNHNV, CDR2 YYDKDF, per germline (reference sequence). The CDR3 extends over 16 amino acids. The V gene end was trimmed by 2 bases and the J gene end by 7 bases; junction bases not matched to a gene: 6. The CDR3: CATSRKGQGAGNEQFF. The DNA for the CDR3 is TGTGCCACCAGCAGAAAGGGACAGGGGGCAGGGAATGAGCAGTTCTTC.

The chain couples TRBV3-1 (or the pseudogene TRBV3-2) to TRBJ2-7, with TRBD2 matching over 8 bases. Per germline, CDR1 LGHDT and CDR2 YNNKEL (reference sequence). Trimming took 4 bases from V and 3 from J; bases not matched to a gene: 11. CDR3 length: 16 residues. In DNA, the CDR3 is TGTGCCAGCAGCCCCTCAATTTCAGCGGGGGTCTACGAGCAGTACTTC. Protein: CASSPSISAGVYEQYF.

This chain joins TRBV30 and TRBJ2-6; D is undetermined. Germline V gives CDR1 GTSNPN, CDR2 SVGIG (reference sequence). The CDR3 loop spans 16 amino acids. V was pared by 1 base and J by 0 bases, with 10 bases between. CDR3 in DNA: TGTGCCTGGAGTGACCAAACAGCCTCTGGGGCCAACGTCCTGACTTTC. This encodes CAWSDQTASGANVLTF.

The chain joins TRBV29-1 to TRBJ2-7, with a tentative D call TRBD2 (5 bases). Germline CDR1 is SQVTM and CDR2 is ANQGSEA. The CDR3 is 13 residues long. V dropped 4 bases and J dropped 2 bases, with 12 bases sitting between them. The DNA of the CDR3 is TGCAGCGTTGTTTGGCAGGAGGCCTACGAGCAGTACTTC. This sequence encodes CSVVWQEAYEQYF.

This clone was detected once. The chain recombines TRBV18 with TRBJ2-5; TRBD2 agrees at 10 bases. The J segment lost 10 bases and the V segment lost 5 bases, leaving 16 bases of the junction unmatched. Germline loops: CDR1 KGHSH, CDR2 LQKENI. This CDR3 has 16 amino acids. CDR3 in DNA: TGTGCCAGCTCAGCTCTAGCGGGGGCCCCGTTGGGAGACCAGTACTTC. The encoded protein is CASSALAGAPLGDQYF. Drawing the rest from reference TRBV18 and TRBJ2-5, the complete variable domain is NAGVMQNPRHLVRRRGQEARLRCSPMKGHSHVYWYRQLPEEGLKFMVYLQKENIIDESGMPKERFSAEFPKEGPSILRIQQVVRGDSAAYFCASSALAGAPLGDQYFGPGTRLLVL.

V gene TRBV2 combines with J gene TRBJ2-5; D is unresolved. The V end was cut by 7 bases, the J end by 3 bases, with 6 bases between. This CDR3 is built from 11 residues. CDR1 SNHLY and CDR2 FYNNEI come from the germline V gene. The CDR3 loop is CASKIEETQYF. The CDR3 DNA reads TGTGCCAGCAAAATAGAAGAGACCCAGTACTTC.

Comments on this clone: The junction departs from germline at one end; a sequencing error may be responsible. This sequence joins TRBV3-1 (or the pseudogene TRBV3-2) and TRBJ1-2, with TRBD1 matching over 10 bases. This CDR3 has 11 amino acids. Germline values: CDR1 LGHDT, CDR2 YNNKEL (reference sequence). The CDR3 coding sequence is TGTGCCAGCAGCCAGACAGGGGGCCTTTCCTTC. Its protein is CASSQTGGLSF.

The table lists this clone with a count of one. The chain employs TRBV7-8 and TRBJ2-7, with D uncertain. Trimming stripped 0 bases from V and 6 bases from J, with 15 bases between. Germline values: CDR1 SGHVS, CDR2 FQNEAQ. The CDR3 has 15 residues. CDR3 region: CASSLALSPAAEQYF. The CDR3 nucleotides read TGTGCCAGCAGCTTAGCCCTATCCCCCGCCGCCGAGCAGTACTTC.

About this clone itself: Different DNA sequences within this sample yield the same CDR3. The rearrangement links TRBV5-1 to TRBJ2-1, with 13 bases fitting TRBD2. This CDR3 is built from 15 residues. From germline, CDR1 is SGHRS and CDR2 YFSETQ. Germline trimming cut 0 bases from V and 13 bases from J; bases unmatched to any gene: 7. This chain's CDR3 is CASSLEGTSGMIQFF. The DNA for the CDR3 is TGCGCCAGCAGCTTGGAGGGGACTAGCGGGATGATTCAGTTCTTC.

This clone was recorded a few times. The chain employs TRBV30 and TRBJ1-2; possibly TRBD1 for D (5 bases). Trimming removed 1 base at V and 6 bases at J, with 15 bases between. The CDR3 length is 14 residues. CDR1 GTSNPN and CDR2 SVGIG come from the germline V gene (reference sequence). The CDR3 nucleotides read TGTGCCTGGAGTGGGAGACAGATCCAAGATGGCTACACCTTC. This sequence encodes CAWSGRQIQDGYTF.

This clone was picked up one time. V and J are TRBV5-8 and TRBJ2-7; 11 positions match TRBD2. This CDR3 has 14 amino acids. Trimming removed 1 base from V and 6 bases from J; junction bases left unmatched: 3. Germline-derived CDR1 and CDR2 are SGHTS and YDEGEE. This CDR3 reads CASSLTSGRSEQYF. The CDR3 DNA is TGTGCCAGCAGCTTGACTAGCGGGAGATCCGAGCAGTACTTC.

The chain recombines TRBV18 with TRBJ2-7; a weak D match, TRBD2 (5 bases). The CDR3 has 15 amino acids. V was trimmed by 1 base and J by 0 bases, leaving 10 bases between them. CDR1 is KGHSH and CDR2 is LQKENI in the germline V gene. CDR3 DNA sequence: TGTGCCAGCTCACCACAGGACTGGATCTCCTACGAGCAGTACTTC. Protein: CASSPQDWISYEQYF.

This clone was detected only once. The gene calls are TRBV3-1 (or the pseudogene TRBV3-2) and TRBJ1-5, with 7 nucleotides matching TRBD1. Germline values: CDR1 LGHDT, CDR2 YNNKEL (reference sequence). This CDR3 is built from 16 residues. Trimming cost V 0 bases and J 4 bases; bases outside gene matches: 6. This chain's CDR3 is CASSQDRGTDNQPQHF. The CDR3, as DNA: TGTGCCAGCAGCCAAGATAGGGGGACAGATAATCAGCCCCAGCATTTT.